The 28 T cell receptor beta chains in this list originate from one sample, sequenced in a study of cytomegalovirus exposure and HLA in healthy donors. The PCR used 60 Vbeta and 13 Jbeta primers. The table came from immunoSEQ multiplex PCR; TCRdb's copy has only in-frame clones and leaves some out. The sample carries roughly 180,000 clones, more than 70% recorded once. The sequenced sample consisted of PBMCs. These receptors were obtained from a girl aged 5 to 17 in good health and CMV-seropositive.

The chain uses TRBV6-5 and TRBJ2-7, with 10 bases identical to TRBD2. This CDR3 has 15 residues. The germline V gene encodes CDR1 MNHEY and CDR2 SVGAGI. V was pared by 4 bases and J by 5 bases, with 8 bases of the junction left unmatched. This CDR3 is CASSSRAGGPDEQYF. The CDR3, as DNA: TGTGCCAGCAGTTCCCGAGCGGGAGGGCCGGACGAGCAGTACTTC.

Only one count was recorded for this clone. The genes are TRBV2 and TRBJ2-7, with D maybe TRBD2 (5 bases). V dropped 2 bases and J dropped 3 bases, with 11 bases sitting between them. The V gene's germline CDR1 is SNHLY and CDR2 FYNNEI. CDR3 length: 14 amino acids. As DNA, the CDR3 is TGTGCCAGCAGTGAACAGACTGGAGGCTACGAGCAGTACTTC. Its protein product is CASSEQTGGYEQYF.

This chain links TRBV30 with TRBJ1-2; TRBD1 is a possible D gene (6 bases). This CDR3 comprises 13 residues. Germline CDR1 GTSNPN, CDR2 SVGIG (reference sequence). V dropped 3 bases and J dropped 5 bases, with 13 bases sitting between them. CDR3 in DNA: TGTGCCTGGAGGCCAGGGGCTGAGTATGGCTACACCTTC. This gives the protein CAWRPGAEYGYTF. The complete variable domain, with remaining parts taken from reference TRBV30 and TRBJ1-2, reads SQTIHQWPATLVQPVGSPLSLECTVEGTSNPNLYWYRQAAGRGLQLLFYSVGIGQISSEVPQNLSASRPQDRQFILSSKKLLLSDSGFYLCAWRPGAEYGYTFGSGTRLTVV.

The rearrangement joins TRBV12-1 to TRBJ2-7; the table's D call TRBD1 went unverified against the DNA. TRBV12-1 is a documented pseudogene. The length of the CDR3 is 14 residues. Here the CDR3 DNA reads TGTGCCAGCAGCTTTGCGCACAGGGGAGGCGAGCAGTACTTC. Translating gives CASSFAHRGGEQYF.

V gene TRBV7-9 combines with J gene TRBJ2-7; 8 bases are shared with TRBD2. The CDR3 covers 13 residues. After removal of 1 base from V and 4 bases from J, the junction contained 0 bases not matched to a gene. Germline assignment: CDR1 SEHNR and CDR2 FQNEAQ (reference sequence). The CDR3 sequence is CASSLVAGYEQYF. DNA for the CDR3: TGTGCCAGCAGCTTAGTAGCGGGATACGAGCAGTACTTC.

This clone was picked up a small number of times. Written as DNA, the CDR3 is TGCGCCAGCAGTGACGGCCCGGGACAGGGGTCGTCTGGAAACACCATATATTTT. The encoded protein is CASSDGPGQGSSGNTIYF. This chain links TRBV10-2 with TRBJ1-3, with 10 bases matching TRBD1. CDR1 is WSHSY and CDR2 is SAAADI in the germline V gene. The CDR3 contains 18 residues. V dropped 3 bases and J dropped 1; count of bases not matched to a gene: 9.

This clone has just a few counts. This rearrangement joins TRBV7-8 to TRBJ1-1, with D uncertain. Trimming took 1 base from V and 0 from J, leaving 9 bases between them. The CDR3 loop spans 15 amino acids. The germline V gene encodes CDR1 SGHVS and CDR2 FQNEAQ. The CDR3 region is CASSLVAEMNTEAFF. DNA for the CDR3: TGTGCCAGCAGCTTAGTAGCCGAGATGAACACTGAAGCTTTCTTT. Variable domain in full (rest from reference TRBV7-8 and TRBJ1-1): GAGVSQSPRYKVAKRGQDVALRCDPISGHVSLFWYQQALGQGPEFLTYFQNEAQLDKSGLPSDRFFAERPEGSVSTLKIQRTQQEDSAVYLCASSLVAEMNTEAFFGQGTRLTVV.

V is TRBV27 and J is TRBJ2-5; tentative D call: TRBD2 (6 bases). Germline assignment: CDR1 MNHEY and CDR2 SMNVEV (reference sequence). The CDR3 sequence is 14 residues long. V was clipped by 5 bases and J by 5 bases, with 15 bases between them. The CDR3 nucleotides read TGTGCCAGCAGTCCGTTCGGGGCGGGGGAGACCCAGTACTTC. Translation gives CASSPFGAGETQYF.

The V and J genes are TRBV7-6 and TRBJ2-7, with a weak D call TRBD2 (5 bases). Between the trimmed V and J ends, which lost 1 base and 4 bases, there was a span of 11 bases. The germline gives CDR1 SGHVS, CDR2 FNYEAQ. The CDR3 length is 14 residues. This CDR3 is CASSLGGTGYEQYF. In DNA, the CDR3 is TGTGCCAGCAGCTTAGGGGGTACGGGGTACGAGCAGTACTTC.

The chain carries TRBV27 and TRBJ2-5, with 11 positions matching TRBD2. The CDR3 sequence is 15 residues long. Germline lookup yields CDR1 MNHEY and CDR2 SMNVEV (reference sequence). V shed 6 bases and J 8 bases; nucleotides not matched to a gene: 11. Written as DNA, the CDR3 is TGTGCCAGCAGGGCTATAGCGGGAGGGCAAGTTACCCAGTACTTC. It translates to CASRAIAGGQVTQYF.

The V call is TRBV5-1, the J call TRBJ2-7; unclear D gene. Germline V lookup: CDR1 SGHRS, CDR2 YFSETQ. The CDR3 runs to 12 residues. Trimming left V 5 bases short and J 4 bases short, with 10 bases between. The DNA of the CDR3 is TGCGCCAGCAGGTCCACAGAATACGAGCAGTACTTC. As protein: CASRSTEYEQYF.

V is TRBV27 and J is TRBJ2-4; D is unresolved. CDR1 is MNHEY, CDR2 SMNVEV, per germline (reference sequence). Trimming took off 3 bases at V and 0 bases at J, with 12 bases between the two ends. The CDR3 has 16 amino acids. In nucleotides, the CDR3 is TGTGCCAGCAGTTTCCCCCCACACAGAGCCAAAAACATTCAGTACTTC. This encodes CASSFPPHRAKNIQYF.

Only a few counts were recorded for this clone. V usage is TRBV29-1 and J usage is TRBJ2-5; no reliable D call. The CDR3 runs 13 residues. The V end was cut by 3 bases, the J end by 0 bases, with 8 bases between. The V gene's germline CDR1 is SQVTM and CDR2 ANQGSEA. CDR3 region: CSVEGQYQETQYF. CDR3 bases: TGCAGCGTTGAGGGCCAGTACCAAGAGACCCAGTACTTC.

The rearrangement links TRBV5-4 to TRBJ2-7, with a tentative D call TRBD1 (6 bases). CDR1 and CDR2 (germline): SGHNT, YYREEE (reference sequence). Trimming removed 4 bases from V and 1 base from J, with 15 bases in between. The CDR3 totals 15 residues. For the CDR3, the DNA is TGTGCCAGCAGCATCGGACAGCTGCCTTCCTACGAGCAGTACTTC. Translation gives CASSIGQLPSYEQYF.

This clone has just a few counts. V usage is TRBV7-2 and J usage is TRBJ2-5; 8 nucleotides align to TRBD2. Germline V CDR1 and CDR2: SGHTA, FQGNSA. This CDR3 has 13 amino acids. V lost 4 bases to trimming and J lost 7 bases; unmatched junction nucleotides: 5. For the CDR3, the DNA is TGTGCCAGCAGCTCGGGACTAGAAGGGACCCAGTACTTC. Translated: CASSSGLEGTQYF.

The V call is TRBV7-9, the J call TRBJ2-1; D might be TRBD1 (5 bases). The ends were cut back, 1 base at V and 0 bases at J, with 7 bases in the middle. The length of the CDR3 is 15 residues. In germline, CDR1 is SEHNR, CDR2 FQNEAQ (reference sequence). The DNA for the CDR3 is TGTGCCAGCAGCTTAGGGGGCTACTCCTACAATGAGCAGTTCTTC. Translating it yields CASSLGGYSYNEQFF.

This clone was seen only a few times. The rearrangement uses TRBV25-1 and TRBJ2-1; possibly TRBD2 for D (6 bases). The CDR3 runs 15 residues. From germline, CDR1 is MGHDK and CDR2 SYGVNS. V shed 4 bases and J shed 1 base, with 11 bases lying between them. For the CDR3, the DNA is TGTGCCAGCAGTGGACTAGGACGATCCTACAATGAGCAGTTCTTC. Translation: CASSGLGRSYNEQFF.

This clone has only one observation. J is TRBJ1-2 and V is TRBV27, with D possibly matching TRBD1 (5 bases). Trimming took 0 bases from V and 4 from J, leaving 12 bases between them. Germline V gene data show CDR1 as MNHEY and CDR2 as SMNVEV (reference sequence). This CDR3 has 15 amino acids. CDR3 loop: CASSLSARQFYGYTF. The CDR3 coding sequence is TGTGCCAGCAGTTTATCGGCCAGACAGTTCTATGGCTACACCTTC.

This clone was detected only once. This chain connects TRBV11-2 to TRBJ2-1; TRBD2 matches at 8 bases. Germline V gene data show CDR1 as SGHAT and CDR2 as FQNNGV. The ends lost 7 bases at V and 15 bases at J; junction bases unmatched: 14. The CDR3 has 13 residues. The CDR3: CASILRVSGALFF. The DNA of the CDR3 is TGTGCCAGCATCCTTAGGGTTAGCGGGGCCTTGTTCTTC.

The chain links TRBV5-6 to TRBJ2-6, with TRBD1 identical over 7 bases. Germline V gene sequence: CDR1 SGHDT, CDR2 YYEEEE. The CDR3 contains 15 residues. The trim removed 4 bases at V and 4 bases at J, leaving 5 bases unmatched. CDR3 sequence reads: CASSPTGEGANVLTF. CDR3 coding DNA: TGTGCCAGCAGCCCCACAGGGGAAGGGGCCAACGTCCTGACTTTC.

The chain couples TRBV12-5 to TRBJ2-7, with D possibly TRBD1 on 6 matching bases. V was trimmed by 0 bases and J by 0 bases, leaving 21 bases between them. Germline loops: CDR1 LGHNT, CDR2 FRNRAP. This CDR3 region has 19 residues. For the CDR3, the DNA is TGTGCTAGTGGTTTGGTAGCTTTCTTCTGGGCAGGGGTCTCCTACGAGCAGTACTTC. Amino acids: CASGLVAFFWAGVSYEQYF. The full variable domain, completed using reference TRBV12-5 and TRBJ2-7, is DARVTQTPRHKVTEMGQEVTMRCQPILGHNTVFWYRQTMMQGLELLAYFRNRAPLDDSGMPKDRFSAEMPDATLATLKIQPSEPRDSAVYFCASGLVAFFWAGVSYEQYFGPGTRLTVT.

The chain links TRBV7-6 to TRBJ2-7; 8 bases fit TRBD2. Germline loops: CDR1 SGHVS, CDR2 FNYEAQ. The length of the CDR3 is 13 residues. J gave up 2 bases and V 5 bases, and 2 bases lay outside the gene matches. The CDR3 region is CASSKGLAYEQYF. The CDR3 coding sequence is TGTGCCAGCAGCAAGGGACTAGCCTACGAGCAGTACTTC.

V is TRBV10-3 and J is TRBJ2-3; D is perhaps TRBD2 (5 bases). Germline CDR1 is ENHRY and CDR2 is SYGVKD. This CDR3 is built from 14 residues. Between the trimmed V and J ends, which lost 3 bases and 1 base, there was a span of 8 bases. Written as DNA, the CDR3 is TGTGCCATCAGTGATCGGGGAGGCACAGATACGCAGTATTTT. Translated: CAISDRGGTDTQYF.

The gene calls are TRBV6-5 and TRBJ2-3; 7 bases fit TRBD2. The germline V gene encodes CDR1 MNHEY and CDR2 SVGAGI. V shed 2 bases and J 5 bases; nucleotides not matched to a gene: 7. The CDR3 is made up of 15 amino acids. CDR3 sequence: CASSYLTSRVDTQYF. Written as DNA, the CDR3 is TGTGCCAGCAGTTACCTGACTAGCAGGGTAGATACGCAGTATTTT.

The CDR3 is CASSYSRFLSYEQYF. The CDR3 DNA reads TGTGCCAGCAGTTACTCGAGGTTTCTCTCCTACGAGCAGTACTTC. The genes are TRBV6-5 and TRBJ2-7; D is uncertain. Trimming took 0 bases from V and 0 from J, leaving 9 bases between them. CDR1 and CDR2 (germline): MNHEY, SVGAGI. This CDR3 spans 15 amino acids.

The chain uses TRBV6-5 and TRBJ2-2; D unclear. The CDR3 loop spans 14 amino acids. Germline loops: CDR1 MNHEY, CDR2 SVGAGI. The germline V and J ends were trimmed by 0 bases and 3 bases, with 5 bases remaining between them. Here the CDR3 reads CASSYSADTGELFF. CDR3 sequence (DNA): TGTGCCAGCAGTTACTCTGCGGACACCGGGGAGCTGTTTTTT.

V is TRBV10-3 and J is TRBJ1-3; D is unclear. V was trimmed by 6 bases and J by 0 bases, leaving 12 bases between them. There are 15 residues in the CDR3. Per germline, CDR1 ENHRY and CDR2 SYGVKD. In nucleotides, the CDR3 is TGTGCCATCAGCGCCCTCTCAGGCTCTGGAAACACCATATATTTT. Protein product: CAISALSGSGNTIYF.

The chain employs TRBV27 and TRBJ2-3; the match to TRBD2 covers 8 bases. Trimming took 3 bases from V and 3 from J; bases not matched to a gene: 5. This CDR3 is built from 15 residues. Germline CDR1 reads MNHEY; CDR2 reads SMNVEV (reference sequence). The CDR3 nucleotides read TGTGCCAGCAGTTTCGGGAGGGCAAGAACAGATACGCAGTATTTT. This gives the protein CASSFGRARTDTQYF.